The clone carrying this TCR beta chain was seen a few times. This entry belongs to a study of blood T cell repertoires in COVID-19. The wider study: COVID-19 samples from acute and convalescent phases originated in the United States, Italy and Spain. PBMCs, B-cell-depleted T cells, or T cells provided the cDNA or gDNA that made up the material.

V lost 1 base and J lost 0, with 26 bases in between. The CDR3 spans 22 residues. The germline V gene has CDR1 SGDLS and CDR2 YYNGEE. In the original analysis: The assay estimated nucleated cells by amplifying reference gene primers. Only in-frame clones appear in the TCRdb table, and some are missing; sequencing was by immunoSEQ multiplex PCR. The V and J calls and clone size are taken from that table; D and trimming were inferred from the DNA. The data show 200,000 to 250,000 clones, just over 85% seen once. The chain links TRBV9 to TRBJ2-6, with D possibly matching TRBD2 (5 bases). The receptor was derived from a man between 18 and 35 years old with active or convalescent COVID-19. Sequencing used peripheral blood. The CDR3 here is CASSVSIRMPSQRLSGANVLTF. The CDR3 nucleotides read TGTGCCAGCAGCGTATCAATCCGCATGCCTAGCCAGAGACTCTCTGGGGCCAACGTCCTGACTTTC.